This T cell receptor (beta chain) was identified in a study of blood T cell repertoires in COVID-19 (dated by TCRdb to 2020 to 2021). Regarding the study in general: Samples covering the acute and convalescent phases of COVID-19 were provided by collaborators in the United States, Italy and Spain. A freely available public database, intended as a resource for researchers studying the immune response to SARS-CoV-2, is where the repertoires were released. The samples were drawn from the first 160 participants of the ongoing ImmuneRACE study and from 950 to 1,500 subjects provided by 6 global collaborators. Where HLA class I and class II types were available, the types were taken from metadata supplied by the sample provider, not from assay-based typing. The material from the prospective study consisted of cDNA or gDNA derived from T cells, B-cell-depleted T cells, or PBMCs. Nearly every sample came with metadata listing a de-identified subject ID, COVID-19 status, age in years and sex. Subjects who had been exposed to COVID-19, were actively infected with it, or had recovered from it provided the deeply sampled blood TCRbeta repertoires that made up the dataset. Paper-wide results and their limitations: The amount of clinical and demographic metadata varied by source and participant and was provided uncurated.

V and J are truncated by 4 bases and 0 bases respectively, leaving an intervening sequence of 9 bases. The germline V gene provides CDR1 MDHEN and CDR2 SYDVKM. The CDR3 has 15 amino acids, counting the end cysteine and phenylalanine. The retained sequence is limited to the CDR3, 45 bases, with the frame set at the first base. As for this clone: Its binding antigen is unknown. No much larger clonotype is one base removed from it; base qualities were not supplied.

In the prospective study, participants were roughly 18 to 95 years old, resided in about two dozen geographic areas of the United States, and were enrolled through a virtual design. To assign participants to cohorts, the prospective study relied on clinical history that participants themselves reported in a screening survey and a study questionnaire. Exposed participants were defined as having been in contact with someone with a PCR-confirmed or clinician-diagnosed COVID-19 case within 2 weeks of study entry. Mobile phlebotomists in the prospective study collected whole blood, serum and a nasopharyngeal or oropharyngeal swab from every participant. Prospective study participants could optionally give additional blood draws and questionnaires over an approximately two-month period. Prospective study blood samples were shipped either frozen or at room temperature before DNA extraction. TCRbeta CDR3 regions were amplified from genomic DNA using the immunoSEQ Assay, a bias-controlled multiplex PCR. In the authors' own workflow: The number of nucleated cells in each sample was estimated by amplification of reference gene primers within the assay. Sequence reads were collapsed and filtered to measure the absolute abundance of every unique TCRbeta CDR3 rearrangement. For each sample, productive Simpson clonality was calculated as the square root of Simpson's diversity index across productive rearrangements. In TCRdb, the immuneACCESS table is reduced to in-frame sequences with V and J assigned. These tables do not hold every clone; where another copy was compared, an unresolved V gene accounts for under half, and the others remain unexplained. The D gene and trimming were derived from the DNA, and the V and J assignments and clone size from that table. This sample is represented by about 260,000 clones; over 80% of them were singletons. The biggest ten clones account for 0.87% of the sample.

The sequenced material came from PBMCs or T cells enriched from blood (not recorded which). This clonotype was obtained from a man aged 50 to 60 who had been exposed to COVID-19. The receptor chain draws on TRBV28 and TRBJ1-4, with TRBD1 perhaps the D gene, on 5 matching bases. The DNA reads as follows: TGTGCCAGCAGTTCACCGACAGCAACTAATGAAAAACTGTTTTTT. It translates to CASSSPTATNEKLFF.